This T cell receptor (beta chain) was identified during a study of blood T cell repertoires in COVID-19. Study at large: The samples span acute and convalescent COVID-19 from the United States, Italy and Spain.

TCRdb's table, derived via immunoSEQ multiplex PCR, lists solely in-frame clones and lacks some. The sample shows over 300,000 clones, 70% to 90% of them seen only once. In germline, CDR1 is MNHNY, CDR2 SVGAGI (reference sequence). CDR3 size: 14 residues. Trimming left V 4 bases short and J 1 base short, with 8 bases between. Sequenced: PBMCs or T cells enriched from blood (not recorded which). The chain joins TRBV6-6 to TRBJ1-5; a possible D gene is TRBD1 (5 bases). This clonotype was obtained from a woman aged 25-40 years who had recovered from COVID-19. CDR3 sequence: CASSSPGSNQPQHF. CDR3 bases: TGTGCCAGCAGTTCCCCAGGGAGCAATCAGCCCCAGCATTTT.